This T cell receptor (beta chain) was recovered during a study of cytomegalovirus exposure and HLA in healthy donors. Study-wide points: A few chains tied to CMV proved CMV antigen-specific in vitro. An analysis done earlier found most TCR beta V segments productive about 90% or about 30% of the time.

Healthy bone marrow donors supplied every sample. Note on this clone: The antigen is unknown.

60 Vbeta and 13 Jbeta primers were used in PCR. Source study methods: Roughly 11 million of the 80 million or so unique TCR beta chains counted in a later analysis were shared. The data were produced by immunoSEQ multiplex PCR, yet TCRdb's version contains in-frame clones alone and is incomplete. The V and J calls and the clone size are those of that table, but D and trimming were determined from the DNA. The table has 120,000 to 150,000 clones, 65% to 80% seen once. Germline-derived CDR1 and CDR2 are SEHNR and FQNEAQ (reference sequence). Trimming took 5 bases from V and 7 from J, leaving 17 bases between them. CDR3 length: 15 residues.

The specimen sequenced was PBMCs. The receptor was isolated from a woman aged 45 to 65 in good health and CMV-seropositive. The V call is TRBV7-9, the J call TRBJ1-4, with D unresolved. CDR3: CASSPLSGSFEKLFF. CDR3 DNA sequence: TGTGCCAGCAGCCCTCTATCGGGGTCCTTTGAAAAACTGTTTTTT.